The 10 T cell receptor beta chains below come from one sample, sequenced in a study of lymphopenia after photon versus proton radiotherapy. The table came from immunoSEQ multiplex PCR; TCRdb's copy has only in-frame clones and leaves some out. The sample has roughly 53,000 clones; more than 70% are singletons. The source material was peripheral blood, sampled from a patient treated with photon-based radiotherapy. These receptor sequences come from a man between 50 and 59 years old with gastric cancer.

The genes are TRBV28 and TRBJ2-7; D gene unclear. In germline, CDR1 is MDHEN, CDR2 SYDVKM. Trimming left V 3 bases short and J 0 bases short, with 18 bases between. The CDR3 consists of 17 residues. This CDR3 reads CASSFGEIPQSSYEQYF. The CDR3 DNA follows: TGTGCCAGCAGTTTCGGCGAAATTCCCCAATCCTCCTACGAGCAGTACTTC.

The chain couples TRBV5-5 to TRBJ2-1; 15 bases line up with TRBD2. Germline lookup yields CDR1 SGHKS and CDR2 YYEKEE (reference sequence). V trimming: 3 bases; J trimming: 1 base; junction bases outside the gene matches: 8. This CDR3 has 19 residues. CDR3 sequence reads: CASSSRTSGRAWSYNEQFF. The CDR3 DNA follows: TGTGCCAGCAGCTCTAGGACTAGCGGGAGGGCCTGGTCCTACAATGAGCAGTTCTTC.

The chain joins TRBV2 to TRBJ2-7; tentatively, D is TRBD1 (6 bases). V shed 1 base and J shed 4 bases, with 14 bases lying between them. Germline CDR1 and CDR2: SNHLY and FYNNEI. The CDR3 spans 15 residues. As DNA, the CDR3 is TGTGCCAGCAGTGAAGGGACAGCCTGGACGTACGAGCAGTACTTC. Protein sequence: CASSEGTAWTYEQYF.

The chain combines TRBV19 with TRBJ2-7, with D maybe TRBD1 (5 bases). Trimming took off 3 bases at V and 0 bases at J, with 9 bases between the two ends. CDR3 size: 14 residues. Germline V gene lookup returns CDR1 LNHDA and CDR2 SQIVND (reference sequence). The CDR3 region is CASSIRAHSYEQYF. DNA for the CDR3: TGTGCCAGTAGTATCAGGGCTCACTCCTACGAGCAGTACTTC.

This chain joins TRBV5-1 and TRBJ2-1; D perhaps matches TRBD1 (6 bases). The CDR3 runs to 15 residues. Germline V CDR1 and CDR2: SGHRS, YFSETQ. Trimming took 8 bases from V and 4 from J, leaving 19 bases between them. The CDR3 sequence is CASTTAGTLYNEQFF. The CDR3 nucleotides read TGCGCCAGTACGACAGCCGGGACATTGTACAATGAGCAGTTCTTC.

The chain joins TRBV4-2 to TRBJ2-1; 9 bases align to TRBD2. From germline, CDR1 is LGHNA and CDR2 YNFKEQ. V lost 0 bases and J lost 4; bases outside the gene matches: 1. This CDR3 has 15 residues. CDR3 residues: CASSQETSGYNEQFF. The CDR3, as DNA: TGTGCCAGCAGCCAAGAAACTAGCGGGTACAATGAGCAGTTCTTC.

The chain links TRBV6-5 to TRBJ1-4, with unresolved D. V dropped 4 bases and J dropped 6 bases, with 9 bases sitting between them. CDR1 MNHEY and CDR2 SVGAGI come from the germline V gene. This CDR3 is 13 amino acids long. The CDR3 DNA sequence: TGTGCCAGCAGTTTGGACGTATATGAAAAACTGTTTTTT. It yields the protein CASSLDVYEKLFF.

The gene calls are TRBV5-6 and TRBJ1-5; D call uncertain. This CDR3 comprises 12 residues. Germline loops: CDR1 SGHDT, CDR2 YYEEEE. V lost 0 bases and J 4 bases, leaving 2 bases between the germline ends. For the CDR3, the DNA is TGTGCCAGCAGCTTGGGGAATCAGCCCCAGCATTTT. This translates into CASSLGNQPQHF.

A note on this clone: Other DNA sequences from this sample encode an identical CDR3 as well. The chain joins TRBV18 to TRBJ1-1; D not certain. Trimming pared 3 bases from V and 0 bases from J, leaving 2 bases between. There are 12 residues in the CDR3. The germline CDR1 and CDR2 sequences are KGHSH and LQKENI. CDR3 residues: CASSPLNTEAFF. CDR3 DNA sequence: TGTGCCAGCTCACCCTTGAACACTGAAGCTTTCTTT. The full variable domain, completed using reference TRBV18 and TRBJ1-1, is NAGVMQNPRHLVRRRGQEARLRCSPMKGHSHVYWYRQLPEEGLKFMVYLQKENIIDESGMPKERFSAEFPKEGPSILRIQQVVRGDSAAYFCASSPLNTEAFFGQGTRLTVV.

This chain joins TRBV7-8 and TRBJ2-7; D possibly corresponds to TRBD2 (6 bases). V was clipped by 1 base and J by 3 bases, with 16 bases between them. Germline V gives CDR1 SGHVS, CDR2 FQNEAQ. The CDR3 runs to 16 residues. The CDR3 region has the DNA TGTGCCAGCAGCTTAGAGCTAGCGCAGGGCTTCTACGAGCAGTACTTC. This sequence encodes CASSLELAQGFYEQYF.